This T cell receptor beta chain stems from a study of blood T cell repertoires in COVID-19. Whole-study context: Samples representing acute and convalescent COVID-19 were sourced from the United States, Italy and Spain. Sample material is recorded as cDNA or gDNA derived from T cells, B-cell-depleted T cells, or PBMCs.

Original methodology: Amplified reference gene primers provided the basis for estimating nucleated cell counts. Produced via immunoSEQ multiplex PCR; TCRdb's table is partial and in-frame only. V, J and clone size are those of that table, while D and trimming were read from the DNA. The table shows some 260,000 clones, with over 80% occurring only once. Seattle participants joined during active infection and were tracked over time. The V and J ends lost 1 base and 5 bases respectively, with 8 bases between them. Germline V gene sequence: CDR1 SGHTA, CDR2 FQGTGA. The CDR3 extends over 13 amino acids. The receptor was isolated from a woman in her seventies with COVID-19, enrolled during active disease. The source material was peripheral blood. The chain links TRBV7-3 to TRBJ1-1; D uncertain. DNA for the CDR3: TGTGCCAGCAGCTTAATTGCGAGGACTGAAGCTTTCTTT. This translates into CASSLIARTEAFF.